The next 20 T cell receptor beta chains were all read from a single sample in a study of blood T cells in healthy people across ages. A sample-barcoded 5' primer and a J-beta primer mix were used in a second PCR of about 7 to 11 cycles. TCRdb recomputed calls from the 5' RACE reads with MiXCR, one row per CDR3 protein. The table records 1.5 million to 2 million distinct CDR3 sequences, approximately 32% of them present only once. The sequenced sample was blood. All receptors derive from a woman aged 25 to 45 in good health.

The sample holds a few counts of this clonotype. The CDR3 DNA reads TGTGCCAGCAGCTTAACCGCCACGGACAGGGACTCTGGGGCCAACGTCCTGACTTTC. Translating it yields CASSLTATDRDSGANVLTF. J is TRBJ2-6 and V is TRBV7-3; 8 bases align to TRBD1. Germline V lookup: CDR1 SGHTA, CDR2 FQGTGA. V lost 0 bases to trimming and J lost 0 bases; unmatched junction nucleotides: 7. The length of the CDR3 is 19 residues.

The chain has TRBV24-1 and TRBJ2-1; TRBD2 is a possible D gene (7 bases). Germline-derived CDR1 and CDR2 are KGHDR and SFDVKD. CDR3 length: 18 amino acids. Trimming removed 0 bases at V and 0 bases at J, with 14 bases between. CDR3: CATSDLGGAKSSYNEQFF. DNA of the CDR3: TGTGCCACCAGTGATTTGGGGGGGGCCAAGAGCTCCTACAATGAGCAGTTCTTC.

This clonotype was seen a few times. This chain connects TRBV5-1 to TRBJ2-7; 9 bases line up with TRBD1. The CDR3 is made up of 16 amino acids. Germline loops: CDR1 SGHRS, CDR2 YFSETQ. Losses at the gene ends were 4 bases for V and 0 bases for J; bases not matched to a gene: 8. As DNA, the CDR3 is TGCGCCAGCAGCATCGGGGACAGGGATATCTCCTACGAGCAGTACTTC. Protein product: CASSIGDRDISYEQYF.

Only a few counts were recorded for this clonotype. The rearrangement links TRBV5-1 to TRBJ2-7; tentative D call: TRBD1 (5 bases). Trimming stripped 0 bases from V and 5 bases from J, with 18 bases between. The CDR3 consists of 16 residues. The germline gives CDR1 SGHRS, CDR2 YFSETQ. The CDR3 DNA reads TGCGCCAGCAGCTTGGCCCCTGCAGGGTATGATGACGAGCAGTACTTC. Its translation is CASSLAPAGYDDEQYF.

The gene calls are TRBV29-1 and TRBJ2-1; D ambiguous. Germline lookup yields CDR1 SQVTM and CDR2 ANQGSEA. V gave up 0 bases and J gave up 6 bases, with 6 bases separating them. The CDR3 sequence is 12 residues long. The chain's CDR3 is CSVEDKGNEQFF. In DNA form, the CDR3 reads TGCAGCGTTGAAGATAAGGGCAATGAGCAGTTCTTC.

The sample holds a few counts of this clonotype. V and J are TRBV6-1 and TRBJ2-5; a weak D match, TRBD1 (7 bases). Trimming took off 2 bases at V and 4 bases at J, with 14 bases between the two ends. The V gene's germline CDR1 is MNHNS and CDR2 SASEGT. The CDR3 consists of 15 residues. The CDR3 coding sequence is TGTGCCAGCAGTGAAATGTACAGGGGAGGAGAGACCCAGTACTTC. As protein: CASSEMYRGGETQYF.

This clonotype was seen only a few times. The CDR3 bases are TGCGCCAGCACCTTAGCGGGGGGGGTCACAGATACGCAGTATTTT. It specifies CASTLAGGVTDTQYF. The rearrangement joins TRBV5-1 to TRBJ2-3, with 11 nucleotides matching TRBD2. This CDR3 has 15 amino acids. Trimming cost V 6 bases and J 2 bases; bases outside gene matches: 5. The germline CDR1 and CDR2 sequences are SGHRS and YFSETQ.

J is TRBJ2-1 and V is TRBV28, with 9 bases aligning to TRBD1. Losses at the gene ends were 6 bases for V and 0 bases for J; bases not matched to a gene: 6. The CDR3 has 16 residues. Germline V gene sequence: CDR1 MDHEN, CDR2 SYDVKM. CDR3 amino acids: CASRSQGANSYNEQFF. The CDR3 DNA reads as TGTGCCAGCAGGTCACAGGGGGCTAACTCCTACAATGAGCAGTTCTTC.

This clonotype was seen once. One base away lies a much larger clone, so this may be a sequencing read error. This chain joins TRBV2 and TRBJ2-1, with 8 nucleotides matching TRBD2. The CDR3 loop spans 15 amino acids. In germline, CDR1 is SNHLY, CDR2 FYNNEI. The chain's CDR3 is CASSVELAGYNGQFF. The CDR3 DNA sequence: TGTGCCAGCAGTGTCGAGCTAGCGGGTTACAATGGGCAGTTCTTC.

This clonotype was seen ten or more times. V and J are TRBV4-1 and TRBJ2-5; a weak D match, TRBD1 (5 bases). In germline, CDR1 is MGHRA, CDR2 YSYEKL. Trimming left V 1 base short and J 5 bases short, with 11 bases between. The CDR3 sequence is 14 residues long. CDR3 in DNA: TGCGCCAGCAGCCAAGGGACAAGGTCGGAGACCCAGTACTTC. Translated, it gives CASSQGTRSETQYF.

CDR3 nucleotide sequence: TGCAGTGCAAATTTGGGGGGAAATAGCAATCAGCCCCAGCATTTT. This gives the protein CSANLGGNSNQPQHF. The chain links TRBV20-1 to TRBJ1-5, with D perhaps TRBD1 (5 bases). CDR3 length: 15 residues. Trimming stripped 6 bases from V and 0 bases from J, with 15 bases between. Per germline, CDR1 DFQATT and CDR2 SNEGSKA (reference sequence).

The chain employs TRBV5-1 and TRBJ2-5; D might be TRBD1 (6 bases). V gave up 3 bases and J gave up 11 bases, with 20 bases separating them. CDR1 SGHRS and CDR2 YFSETQ come from the germline V gene. The CDR3 runs to 14 residues. CDR3: CASSSPDSSDEQYF. The CDR3 DNA sequence: TGCGCCAGCAGCTCCCCGGACAGCTCGGATGAGCAGTACTTC.

The rearrangement uses TRBV10-3 and TRBJ2-3; 7 positions match TRBD1. The CDR3 has 13 amino acids. Germline CDR1 reads ENHRY; CDR2 reads SYGVKD. V was clipped by 11 bases and J by 0 bases; unmatched bases: 5. In nucleotides, the CDR3 is TGTGCCGCACGGGACAGTAGCACAGATACGCAGTATTTT. This translates into CAARDSSTDTQYF.

This clonotype was counted ten times or more. This rearrangement joins TRBV7-6 to TRBJ2-7, with D hard to call. V dropped 1 base and J dropped 0 bases, with 10 bases sitting between them. The CDR3 runs to 15 residues. Germline CDR1 and CDR2: SGHVS and FNYEAQ. The CDR3 reads CASSLEVGVSYEQYF. The CDR3 region has the DNA TGTGCCAGCAGCTTAGAAGTCGGAGTCTCCTACGAGCAGTACTTC.

This clonotype was recorded a few times. The chain couples TRBV12-3 or TRBV12-4 to TRBJ2-6, with 7 positions matching TRBD1. V lost 2 bases to trimming and J lost 0 bases; unmatched junction nucleotides: 13. This CDR3 has 20 residues. CDR3: CASSLLQGLPLGSGANVLTF. DNA for the CDR3: TGTGCCAGCAGTTTACTACAGGGGTTGCCCCTGGGCTCTGGGGCCAACGTCCTGACTTTC.

This clonotype was counted a few times. The CDR3 reads CASSSRTGFDEQYF. Written as DNA, the CDR3 is TGTGCCAGCAGTTCCAGGACAGGGTTCGACGAGCAGTACTTC. V gene TRBV28 combines with J gene TRBJ2-5; 8 bases fit TRBD1. The J call could be wrong; TRBJ2-7 is a better fit for the DNA end. Germline-derived CDR1 and CDR2 are MDHEN and SYDVKM. The length of the CDR3 is 14 residues.

This sequence joins TRBV18 and TRBJ1-6, with D maybe TRBD1 (6 bases). The germline CDR1 and CDR2 sequences are KGHSH and LQKENI. Trimming left V 2 bases short and J 11 bases short, with 16 bases between. This CDR3 spans 15 amino acids. CDR3 in DNA: TGTGCCAGCTCACCAACGCTGGGGGCACAAACACCCCTCCACTTT. Translating it yields CASSPTLGAQTPLHF.

This chain links TRBV6-5 with TRBJ2-3; 12 bases are shared with TRBD2. Losses at the gene ends were 5 bases for V and 2 bases for J; bases not matched to a gene: 5. The germline V gene has CDR1 MNHEY and CDR2 SVGAGI. The CDR3 contains 16 residues. DNA of the CDR3: TGTGCCAGCAGTCACACTAGCGGGGGGACCACAGATACGCAGTATTTT. It yields the protein CASSHTSGGTTDTQYF.

The chain joins TRBV11-2 to TRBJ2-3, with a tentative D call TRBD2 (6 bases). The CDR3 spans 17 residues. Germline CDR1 reads SGHAT; CDR2 reads FQNNGV. The ends were cut back, 1 base at V and 1 base at J, with 15 bases in the middle. CDR3 bases: TGTGCCAGCAGCTTAGGAGCGGGCGCGCCGGGCACAGATACGCAGTATTTT. Its translation: CASSLGAGAPGTDTQYF. Using reference TRBV11-2 and TRBJ2-3 for the parts outside the CDR3, the full variable domain is EAGVAQSPRYKIIEKRQSVAFWCNPISGHATLYWYQQILGQGPKLLIQFQNNGVVDDSQLPKDRFSAERLKGVDSTLKIQPAKLEDSAVYLCASSLGAGAPGTDTQYFGPGTRLTVL.

There are many counts of this clonotype. This rearrangement joins TRBV6-2 or TRBV6-3 to TRBJ2-7, with D unclear. The CDR3 spans 11 residues. The V end was cut by 6 bases, the J end by 3 bases, with 6 bases between. The germline CDR1 and CDR2 sequences are MNHEY and SVGEGT. The CDR3 protein is CASRSRYEQYF. DNA for the CDR3: TGTGCCAGCAGGTCTCGCTACGAGCAGTACTTC.